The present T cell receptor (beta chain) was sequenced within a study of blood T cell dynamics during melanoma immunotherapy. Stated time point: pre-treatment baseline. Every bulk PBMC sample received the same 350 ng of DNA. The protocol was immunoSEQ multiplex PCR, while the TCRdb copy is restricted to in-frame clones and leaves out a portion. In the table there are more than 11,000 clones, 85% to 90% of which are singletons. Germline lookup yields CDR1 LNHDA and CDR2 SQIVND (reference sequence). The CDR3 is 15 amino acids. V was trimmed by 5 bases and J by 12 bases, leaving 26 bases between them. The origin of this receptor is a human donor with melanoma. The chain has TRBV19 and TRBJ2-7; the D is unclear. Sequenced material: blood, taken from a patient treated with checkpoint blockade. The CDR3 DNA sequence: TGTGCCAGTAGTCCGTTACCCTCGGGCGCTGGGCGCCTGTACGTC. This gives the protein CASSPLPSGAGRLYV.